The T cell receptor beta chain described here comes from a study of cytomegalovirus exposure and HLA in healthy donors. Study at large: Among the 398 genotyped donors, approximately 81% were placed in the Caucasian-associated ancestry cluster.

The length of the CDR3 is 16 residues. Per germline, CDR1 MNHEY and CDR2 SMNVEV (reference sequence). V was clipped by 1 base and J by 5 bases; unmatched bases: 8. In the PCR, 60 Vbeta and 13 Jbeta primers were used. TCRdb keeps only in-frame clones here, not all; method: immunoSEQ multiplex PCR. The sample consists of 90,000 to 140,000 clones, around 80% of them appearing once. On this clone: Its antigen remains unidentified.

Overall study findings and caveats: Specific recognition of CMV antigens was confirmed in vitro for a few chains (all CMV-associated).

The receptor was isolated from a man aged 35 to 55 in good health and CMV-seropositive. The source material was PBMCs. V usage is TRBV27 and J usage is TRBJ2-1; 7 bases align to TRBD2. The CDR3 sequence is CASSLFVAGVDNEQFF. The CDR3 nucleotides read TGTGCCAGCAGTTTATTTGTGGCGGGAGTGGACAATGAGCAGTTCTTC.